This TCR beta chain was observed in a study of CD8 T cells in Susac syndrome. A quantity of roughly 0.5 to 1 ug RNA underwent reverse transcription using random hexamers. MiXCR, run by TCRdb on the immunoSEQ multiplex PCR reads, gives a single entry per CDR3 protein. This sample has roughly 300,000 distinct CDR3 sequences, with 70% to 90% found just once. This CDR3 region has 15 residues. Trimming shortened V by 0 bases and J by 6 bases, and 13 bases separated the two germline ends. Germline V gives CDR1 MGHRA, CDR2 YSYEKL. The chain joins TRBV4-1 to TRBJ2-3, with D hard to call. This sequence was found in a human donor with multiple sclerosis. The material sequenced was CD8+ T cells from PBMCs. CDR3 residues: CASSQDSAERDTQYF. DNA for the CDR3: TGCGCCAGCAGCCAAGATTCCGCGGAGAGGGATACGCAGTATTTT.